Listed below are T cell receptor beta chains from one sample, sequenced in a study of cytomegalovirus exposure and HLA in healthy donors. The data were produced by immunoSEQ multiplex PCR, yet TCRdb's version contains in-frame clones alone and is incomplete. The sample shows over 80,000 clones, approximately 85% of them seen only once. The specimen was PBMCs. Source of these receptors: a man aged 35-49 years in good health and CMV-seropositive. CDR3s include the opening cysteine and the closing phenylalanine or tryptophan. The D gene is left open where the match is weak.

>TRBJ2-5|TRBD1|TRBV19
CASGTGTGGKETQYF
>TRBJ2-2|TRBD1|TRBV6-1
CASSGQSTPGQENTGELFF
>TRBJ1-1|NA|TRBV5-8
CASSLPASGETEAFF
>TRBJ1-4|TRBD1|TRBV7-2
CASSGDRTEKLFF
>TRBJ2-1|TRBD2|TRBV27
CASSLSRGSSYNEQFF
>TRBJ1-5|NA|TRBV5-1
CASSSGDSNQPQHF
>TRBJ2-1|NA|TRBV7-3
CASSLTLQGDEQFF
>TRBJ1-1|NA|TRBV10-3
CAVQPTTNTEAFF
>TRBJ1-2|NA|TRBV28
CASSLSEYYGYTF
>TRBJ2-1|TRBD2|TRBV6-5
CASSYSLAGEDNEQFF
>TRBJ1-1|NA|TRBV28
CASRRMNTEAFF
>TRBJ1-2|TRBD1|TRBV11-2
CASSSAGTAYGYTF
>TRBJ2-6|TRBD1|TRBV5-1
CASSVATGASGANGLTF
>TRBJ2-1|NA|TRBV11-2
CASSLVPRHPDEQFF
>TRBJ1-2|NA|TRBV5-1
CASSLGGALLNYGYTF
>TRBJ1-1|NA|TRBV5-1
CASSLGYGLELAFF
>TRBJ1-1|NA|TRBV6-5
CASSWAPRTEAFF
>TRBJ1-4|TRBD1|TRBV25-1
CASSELRDSRGEKLFF
>TRBJ2-1|TRBD2|TRBV6-5
CASRRAGGGYNEQFF
>TRBJ1-1|NA|TRBV7-9
CASSLATVLNTEAFF
>TRBJ1-6|NA|TRBV14
CASSQAQGLGSPLHF
>TRBJ2-1|NA|TRBV11-2
CASTRRGPTFYNEQFF
>TRBJ1-5|TRBD1|TRBV6-5
CATGQGVNQPQHF
>TRBJ2-1|TRBD2|TRBV7-6
CASSQTSGAYNEQFF
>TRBJ1-2|NA|TRBV9
CASSTSGAKGYTF
>TRBJ2-7|NA|TRBV29-1
CSAKAGGYEQYF
>TRBJ1-2|NA|TRBV5-5
CASSLEGVTYGYTF
>TRBJ2-6|TRBD1|TRBV19
CASSMGDRGPGANVLTF
>TRBJ2-3|TRBD1|TRBV6-1
CASSELTGWADTQYF
>TRBJ2-7|TRBD1|TRBV28
CASRGTANFRSYEQYF
>TRBJ2-5|TRBD1|TRBV10-3
CAIGQGPQETQYF
>TRBJ2-5|NA|TRBV7-2
CASSNSRQSEQYF
>TRBJ1-2|NA|TRBV5-4
CASSLRGTYGYTF
>TRBJ2-3|NA|TRBV18
CASSPFLTVPNTDTQYF
>TRBJ2-5|NA|TRBV2
CASSSGLGETQYF
>TRBJ2-1|NA|TRBV18
CASSPRQRTDSYNEQFF
>TRBJ1-1|TRBD1|TRBV19
CASSSSRGRGTEAFF
>TRBJ2-6|NA|TRBV19
CASSLSSGANGLTF
>TRBJ2-7|TRBD2|TRBV4-2
CASSQTSGDYEQYF
>TRBJ2-5|TRBD2|TRBV10-2
CASSERQGTSGTPRETQYF
>TRBJ2-6|NA|TRBV5-4
CASSLVGSGANGLTF
>TRBJ2-7|NA|TRBV27
CASSFDRRSYEQYF
>TRBJ1-5|TRBD1|TRBV28
CASSLGDRANHPQHF
>TRBJ2-3|TRBD1|TRBV28
CASSWDSSTDTQYF
>TRBJ2-3|NA|TRBV5-1
CASSLEEGMDTQYF
>TRBJ2-1|TRBD1|TRBV18
CASSPGTGGYNEQFF
>TRBJ2-6|TRBD1|TRBV2
CASMLDRAEAGANVLTF
>TRBJ2-3|NA|TRBV5-1
CASSFGGALNTDTQYF
>TRBJ2-2|NA|TRBV7-2
CASSEGLSTGELFF
>TRBJ1-5|NA|TRBV25-1
CASRARDTSNQPQHF
>TRBJ1-1|NA|TRBV29-1
CSVEGGQSGPHTEAFF